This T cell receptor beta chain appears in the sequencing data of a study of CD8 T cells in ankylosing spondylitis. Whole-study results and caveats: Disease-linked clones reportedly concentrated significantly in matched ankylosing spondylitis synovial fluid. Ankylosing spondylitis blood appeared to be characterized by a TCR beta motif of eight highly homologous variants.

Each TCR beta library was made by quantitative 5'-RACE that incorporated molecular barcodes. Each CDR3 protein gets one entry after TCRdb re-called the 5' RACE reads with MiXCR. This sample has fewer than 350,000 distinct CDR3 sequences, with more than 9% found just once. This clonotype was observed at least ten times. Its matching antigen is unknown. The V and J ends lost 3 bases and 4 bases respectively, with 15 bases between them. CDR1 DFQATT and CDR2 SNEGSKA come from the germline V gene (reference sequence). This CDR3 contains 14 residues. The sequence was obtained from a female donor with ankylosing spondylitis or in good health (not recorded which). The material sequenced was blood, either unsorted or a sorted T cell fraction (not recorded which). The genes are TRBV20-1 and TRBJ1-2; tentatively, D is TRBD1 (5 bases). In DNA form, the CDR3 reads TGCAGTGCTAGGTCAGGGAGTCCGTCCTATGGCTACACCTTC. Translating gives CSARSGSPSYGYTF.